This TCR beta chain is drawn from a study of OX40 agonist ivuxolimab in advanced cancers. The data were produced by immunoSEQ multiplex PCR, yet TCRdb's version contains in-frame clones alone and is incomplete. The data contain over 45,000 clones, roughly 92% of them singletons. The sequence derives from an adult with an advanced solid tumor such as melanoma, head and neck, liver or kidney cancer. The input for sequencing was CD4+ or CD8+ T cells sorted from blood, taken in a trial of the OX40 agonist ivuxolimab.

CDR3 in DNA: TGTGCCAGCAGCTTAGTTGGGCCCTTCGGTCAGGGCCCCAGTAATGAGCAGTTCTTC. Its translation is CASSLVGPFGQGPSNEQFF. The rearrangement links TRBV7-6 to TRBJ2-1; a possible D gene is TRBD1 (5 bases). The germline CDR1 and CDR2 sequences are SGHVS and FNYEAQ. Trimming took 1 base from V and 7 from J, leaving 26 bases between them. The CDR3 loop spans 19 amino acids.